These 23 T cell receptor beta chains were all obtained from the same sample, sequenced in a study of Graves' ophthalmopathy and Graves' hyperthyroidism. RNA transcripts provided the template for amplifying TCR beta CDR3 regions. First-round RT-PCR employed HTBI primers, with a second-round multiplex PCR after it. TCRdb processed the multiplex PCR reads anew with MiXCR; each CDR3 protein has one entry. The sample has more than 300,000 distinct CDR3 sequences, roughly 15% seen once. Sequenced material: peripheral blood. The receptors stem from a woman aged 18-29 years with stable Graves' hyperthyroidism.

The chain has TRBV6-1 and TRBJ2-7; either TRBD1 or TRBD2 may fit D (6 bases each). The CDR3 sequence is 16 residues long. The germline V gene encodes CDR1 MNHNS and CDR2 SASEGT. V was pared by 6 bases and J by 3 bases, with 21 bases between. Here the CDR3 reads CASSLRRGFVLYEQYF. The CDR3 nucleotides read TGTGCCAGCAGCCTCCGGAGGGGGTTTGTTCTCTACGAGCAGTACTTC.

This clonotype has ten or more counts. The chain employs TRBV20-1 and TRBJ1-5; D is undetermined. With 3 bases removed from V and 3 bases from J, the gap between germline ends came to 18 bases. The CDR3 extends over 16 amino acids. CDR1 DFQATT and CDR2 SNEGSKA come from the germline V gene (reference sequence). The CDR3 DNA reads as TGCAGTGCTAGTCCCCTATCAAGGGAGATCAATCAGCCCCAGCATTTT. Translation gives CSASPLSREINQPQHF.

J is TRBJ2-2 and V is TRBV7-3, with a possible D match to TRBD1 (5 bases). This CDR3 is 17 amino acids long. Germline loops: CDR1 SGHTA, CDR2 FQGTGA. V was trimmed by 5 bases and J by 2 bases, leaving 18 bases between them. DNA for the CDR3: TGTGCCAGCAGCAAAAACGCAGGGATAGTTAACACCGGGGAGCTGTTTTTT. This gives the protein CASSKNAGIVNTGELFF.

This clonotype came up many times. V usage is TRBV19 and J usage is TRBJ1-2; 9 nucleotides line up with TRBD1. The CDR3 is made up of 15 amino acids. V gave up 3 bases and J gave up 6 bases; unmatched junction bases: 8. The V gene's germline CDR1 is LNHDA and CDR2 SQIVND (reference sequence). The CDR3 coding sequence is TGTGCCAGTAGTATGGGAGGGACAGGGCTCGATGGCTACACCTTC. Its translation is CASSMGGTGLDGYTF.

This clonotype was seen at least ten times. The CDR3 spells CASSSGLAGGTATGELFF. In DNA form, the CDR3 reads TGTGCCAGCAGCTCGGGACTAGCGGGGGGCACGGCCACCGGGGAGCTGTTTTTT. The chain carries TRBV5-4 and TRBJ2-2, with 15 bases identical to TRBD2. This CDR3 is built from 18 residues. Losses at the gene ends were 3 bases for V and 4 bases for J; bases not matched to a gene: 7. CDR1 is SGHNT, CDR2 YYREEE, per germline (reference sequence).

This clonotype has only a few counts. A much larger clonotype is one base distant, so this may be a read error. This CDR3 is missing its conserved last phenylalanine or tryptophan, likely due to a read error. The chain has TRBV12-3 or TRBV12-4 and TRBJ2-2, with D possibly being TRBD1 or TRBD2 (6 bases each). The ends were cut back, 6 bases at V and 0 bases at J, with 8 bases in the middle. The CDR3 length is 14 residues. CDR3 sequence reads: CASSGGANTGELFL. Here the CDR3 DNA reads TGTGCCAGCAGCGGGGGCGCGAACACCGGGGAGCTGTTTTTG.

This clonotype was counted many times. This chain links TRBV19 with TRBJ2-2; a weak D match, TRBD1 (6 bases). This CDR3 spans 17 amino acids. The V and J ends lost 3 bases and 4 bases respectively, with 18 bases between them. CDR1 is LNHDA and CDR2 is SQIVND in the germline V gene (reference sequence). The CDR3 nucleotides are TGTGCCAGTAGTATCGGAAATGGACAGTTACTCACCGGGGAGCTGTTTTTT. It encodes CASSIGNGQLLTGELFF.

V and J are TRBV20-1 and TRBJ2-7; TRBD2 agrees at 12 bases. Looked up from germline, CDR1 is DFQATT and CDR2 is SNEGSKA (reference sequence). The CDR3 totals 16 residues. V was pared by 1 base and J by 3 bases, with 7 bases of the junction left unmatched. The CDR3 region is CSARVRLAGVFYEQYF. The CDR3 DNA is TGCAGTGCTAGAGTCCGACTAGCGGGGGTTTTCTACGAGCAGTACTTC.

This clonotype was counted ten times or more. The chain recombines TRBV12-5 with TRBJ1-5, with D perhaps TRBD1 (5 bases). CDR3 length: 14 amino acids. Between the trimmed V and J ends, which lost 6 bases and 3 bases, there was a span of 12 bases. From germline, CDR1 is LGHNT and CDR2 FRNRAP. The CDR3 bases are TGTGCTAGTGGCCGCCAGGGAGACAATCAGCCCCAGCATTTT. This codes for CASGRQGDNQPQHF. The whole variable domain, remainder taken from reference TRBV12-5 and TRBJ1-5, is DARVTQTPRHKVTEMGQEVTMRCQPILGHNTVFWYRQTMMQGLELLAYFRNRAPLDDSGMPKDRFSAEMPDATLATLKIQPSEPRDSAVYFCASGRQGDNQPQHFGDGTRLSIL.

This clonotype was observed many times. The chain has TRBV12-3 or TRBV12-4 and TRBJ1-1, with unresolved D. The CDR3 is 14 residues long. The V and J ends lost 4 bases and 1 base respectively, with 10 bases between them. As DNA, the CDR3 is TGTGCCAGCAGTTATGGGATGACGAACACTGAAGCTTTCTTT. Encoded protein: CASSYGMTNTEAFF.

This clonotype was detected ten times or more. CDR3 sequence (DNA): TGTGCCAGCAGTTTAGGTGGTTACTACGAGCAGTACTTC. This sequence encodes CASSLGGYYEQYF. J is TRBJ2-7 and V is TRBV12-3 or TRBV12-4; D not certain. This CDR3 is 13 amino acids long. Trimming left V 1 base short and J 3 bases short, with 7 bases between.

This clonotype appeared many times. V gene TRBV19 combines with J gene TRBJ1-1; D remains unclear. The CDR3 extends over 14 amino acids. The germline V gene encodes CDR1 LNHDA and CDR2 SQIVND (reference sequence). V lost 1 base and J lost 7, with 13 bases in between. The DNA of the CDR3 is TGTGCCAGTAGTATAGGGGAGGCAGCGGGTGAAGCTTTCTTT. This gives the protein CASSIGEAAGEAFF.

This chain uses TRBV11-1 with TRBJ2-2, with D perhaps matching TRBD1 (5 bases). CDR1 is SGHAT and CDR2 is FQDESV in the germline V gene (reference sequence). The CDR3 spans 17 residues. V was shortened by 3 bases and J by 4 bases, with 18 bases between the two germline ends. CDR3 sequence: CASSFSAGLGGTGELFF. CDR3 nucleotides: TGTGCCAGCAGCTTCTCGGCAGGGCTAGGCGGCACCGGGGAGCTGTTTTTT.

The table lists this clonotype with many counts. The chain recombines TRBV6-5 with TRBJ1-1; D call uncertain. The CDR3 length is 14 residues. Germline CDR1 reads MNHEY; CDR2 reads SVGAGI. V was pared by 0 bases and J by 1 base, with 6 bases between. The CDR3 nucleotides are TGTGCCAGCAGTTACTCGAAACCGAACACTGAAGCTTTCTTT. Residues: CASSYSKPNTEAFF.

This clonotype was counted ten times or more. V gene TRBV24-1 combines with J gene TRBJ2-7; perhaps TRBD1 as D (6 bases). V was trimmed by 4 bases and J by 6 bases, leaving 15 bases between them. From germline, CDR1 is KGHDR and CDR2 SFDVKD. This CDR3 is 14 amino acids long. The CDR3 nucleotides are TGTGCCACCAGTGACCCCCAGACAGGTTTCGAGCAGTACTTC. This translates into CATSDPQTGFEQYF.

In regard to this clonotype: At one end the junction does not follow the germline gene, possibly because of a read error. The chain employs TRBV14 and TRBJ1-1; a possible D gene is TRBD1 (6 bases). CDR3 length equals 15 residues. CDR1 and CDR2 (germline): SGHDN, FVKESK. The CDR3 DNA reads TGTGCCAGCAGCCAAGTTTGGGGGGCTTCCCCGGGTACTTGCTTT. It codes for CASSQVWGASPGTCF. The full variable domain, its missing parts supplied by reference TRBV14 and TRBJ1-1, is EAGVTQFPSHSVIEKGQTVTLRCDPISGHDNLYWYRRVMGKEIKFLLHFVKESKQDESGMPNNRFLAERTGGTYSTLKVQPAELEDSGVYFCASSQVWGASPGTCFGQGTRLTVV.

This clonotype has a single count. The V gene is TRBV7-2, the J gene TRBJ1-2; D gene ambiguous. The CDR3 totals 15 residues. Germline-derived CDR1 and CDR2 are SGHTA and FQGNSA. V lost 1 base and J lost 8, with 17 bases in between. The DNA for the CDR3 is TGTGCCAGCAGCTTAGGGACCGACCTTCCGCAAGGCTACACCTTC. Translated, it gives CASSLGTDLPQGYTF.

This chain uses TRBV6-1 with TRBJ2-5; 14 bases line up with TRBD2. Germline V gene lookup returns CDR1 MNHNS and CDR2 SASEGT. The trim removed 5 bases at V and 1 base at J, leaving 9 bases unmatched. This CDR3 contains 18 residues. The chain's CDR3 is CASSQGLAGERAQETQYF. DNA for the CDR3: TGTGCCAGCAGTCAGGGACTAGCGGGGGAGCGGGCCCAAGAGACCCAGTACTTC.

This clonotype was recorded at least ten times. The chain uses TRBV19 and TRBJ1-1; D is unresolved. The germline V gene has CDR1 LNHDA and CDR2 SQIVND (reference sequence). Trimming shortened V by 4 bases and J by 3 bases, and 15 bases separated the two germline ends. The CDR3 has 15 amino acids. This CDR3 is CASSTQVDAHTEAFF. The CDR3 DNA reads as TGTGCCAGTAGTACCCAAGTGGACGCGCACACTGAAGCTTTCTTT. The variable domain in full, with the rest retrieved from reference TRBV19 and TRBJ1-1, is DGGITQSPKYLFRKEGQNVTLSCEQNLNHDAMYWYRQDPGQGLRLIYYSQIVNDFQKGDIAEGYSVSREKKESFPLTVTSAQKNPTAFYLCASSTQVDAHTEAFFGQGTRLTVV.

This clonotype was recorded at least ten times. DNA for the CDR3: TGTGCCAGCAGGACAGGGTCGCGGCCCCAGCATTTT. Translated: CASRTGSRPQHF. The V call is TRBV6-1, the J call TRBJ1-5; 7 bases line up with TRBD1. Germline V lookup: CDR1 MNHNS, CDR2 SASEGT. With V trimmed by 6 bases and J by 9 bases, 5 bases remained unmatched. This CDR3 is 12 amino acids long.

This clonotype was observed many times. The V call is TRBV24-1, the J call TRBJ1-5; D not certain. Germline loops: CDR1 KGHDR, CDR2 SFDVKD. CDR3 length: 14 residues. V was trimmed by 2 bases and J by 5 bases, leaving 9 bases between them. Here the CDR3 reads CATSDSETHQPQHF. CDR3 DNA: TGTGCCACCAGTGATTCAGAGACTCATCAGCCCCAGCATTTT.

The CDR3, as DNA: TGTGCCAGCAGCCAATTGACAGGGGCGGATCAGGACTATGGCTACACCTTC. Protein sequence: CASSQLTGADQDYGYTF. This chain joins TRBV14 and TRBJ1-2; 8 positions match TRBD1. V lost 2 bases and J lost 3; bases outside the gene matches: 11. Per the germline V gene, CDR1 is SGHDN and CDR2 is FVKESK. The CDR3 loop spans 17 amino acids.

This clonotype came up many times. The chain links TRBV6-1 to TRBJ1-1; D uncertain. The CDR3 extends over 11 amino acids. Trimming shortened V by 2 bases and J by 7 bases, and 5 bases separated the two germline ends. The germline V gene encodes CDR1 MNHNS and CDR2 SASEGT. CDR3 residues: CASSELNEAFF. The CDR3, as DNA: TGTGCCAGCAGTGAATTAAATGAAGCTTTCTTT.